Each of the 19 T cell receptor beta chains below was sequenced from the same sample in a study of cytomegalovirus exposure and HLA in healthy donors. Sequencing was performed with immunoSEQ multiplex PCR; in TCRdb, only in-frame clones are kept and a portion is missing. The sample records fewer than 250,000 clones, roughly 85% being singletons. The sample comprised PBMCs. The source is a young woman in good health and CMV-seronegative.

The V gene is TRBV11-2, the J gene TRBJ2-3; weak D call: TRBD1 (6 bases). Trimming took 3 bases from V and 3 from J, leaving 7 bases between them. CDR1 SGHAT and CDR2 FQNNGV come from the germline V gene. The CDR3 runs 13 residues. The CDR3 DNA reads as TGTGCCAGCAGCTTTGGACAGACAGATACGCAGTATTTT. This codes for CASSFGQTDTQYF.

This chain uses TRBV30 with TRBJ2-6; weak D call: TRBD2 (5 bases). The germline gives CDR1 GTSNPN, CDR2 SVGIG (reference sequence). The ends were cut back, 6 bases at V and 2 bases at J, with 11 bases in the middle. The CDR3 runs 14 residues. In DNA form, the CDR3 reads TGTGCCTGTTCTCTCGGGGCTGGGGCCAACGTCCTGACTTTC. It specifies CACSLGAGANVLTF.

This chain joins TRBV18 and TRBJ1-5, with D tentatively TRBD1 (6 bases). Trimming pared 3 bases from V and 0 bases from J, leaving 18 bases between. Germline V gene data show CDR1 as KGHSH and CDR2 as LQKENI. The CDR3 length is 18 residues. CDR3 protein: CASSPQMRTANSNQPQHF. The DNA of the CDR3 is TGTGCCAGCTCACCTCAGATGCGGACAGCTAATAGCAATCAGCCCCAGCATTTT.

V is TRBV5-1 and J is TRBJ2-7; D is ambiguous. Trimming pared 4 bases from V and 4 bases from J, leaving 6 bases between. CDR1 is SGHRS, CDR2 YFSETQ, per germline. The CDR3 is made up of 11 amino acids. Written as DNA, the CDR3 is TGCGCCAGCAGCACCGATTACGAGCAGTACTTC. This encodes CASSTDYEQYF.

This clone was observed a few times. The rearrangement links TRBV19 to TRBJ1-6; weak D call: TRBD1 (5 bases). The CDR3 consists of 14 residues. Germline V gene data show CDR1 as LNHDA and CDR2 as SQIVND (reference sequence). The ends were cut back, 5 bases at V and 7 bases at J, with 12 bases in the middle. The DNA for the CDR3 is TGTGCCAGTAGTCCCCCAGGGTCCAATTCACCCCTCCACTTT. Encoded protein: CASSPPGSNSPLHF. Full variable domain (rest looked up from reference TRBV19 and TRBJ1-6): DGGITQSPKYLFRKEGQNVTLSCEQNLNHDAMYWYRQDPGQGLRLIYYSQIVNDFQKGDIAEGYSVSREKKESFPLTVTSAQKNPTAFYLCASSPPGSNSPLHFGNGTRLTVT.

J is TRBJ2-3 and V is TRBV7-3; D is unresolved. Germline CDR1 and CDR2: SGHTA and FQGTGA. Between the trimmed V and J ends, which lost 1 base and 0 bases, there was a span of 11 bases. The CDR3 has 16 amino acids. CDR3 protein: CASSLRAGASTDTQYF. CDR3 DNA sequence: TGTGCCAGCAGCTTAAGGGCAGGAGCTAGCACAGATACGCAGTATTTT. Variable domain in full (rest from reference TRBV7-3 and TRBJ2-3): GAGVSQTPSNKVTEKGKYVELRCDPISGHTALYWYRQSLGQGPEFLIYFQGTGAADDSGLPNDRFFAVRPEGSVSTLKIQRTERGDSAVYLCASSLRAGASTDTQYFGPGTRLTVL.

The V call is TRBV5-1, the J call TRBJ1-1, with unresolved D. The CDR3 covers 13 residues. CDR1 and CDR2 (germline): SGHRS, YFSETQ. Trimming removed 4 bases from V and 2 bases from J, with 9 bases in between. The CDR3 DNA follows: TGCGCCAGCAGCCCCGGGATAAACACTGAAGCTTTCTTT. Encoded protein: CASSPGINTEAFF. Full variable domain (rest looked up from reference TRBV5-1 and TRBJ1-1): KAGVTQTPRYLIKTRGQQVTLSCSPISGHRSVSWYQQTPGQGLQFLFEYFSETQRNKGNFPGRFSGRQFSNSRSEMNVSTLELGDSALYLCASSPGINTEAFFGQGTRLTVV.

The genes are TRBV5-1 and TRBJ2-1, with D hard to call. V was shortened by 6 bases and J by 5 bases, with 15 bases between the two germline ends. Germline V gives CDR1 SGHRS, CDR2 YFSETQ. This CDR3 has 14 residues. The CDR3 DNA follows: TGCGCCAGCAACGCAGGCGATATCGACAATGAGCAGTTCTTC. It yields the protein CASNAGDIDNEQFF.

The chain recombines TRBV5-1 with TRBJ1-1; D unclear. CDR3 size: 15 residues. V dropped 0 bases and J dropped 1 base, with 10 bases sitting between them. Germline loops: CDR1 SGHRS, CDR2 YFSETQ. CDR3 in DNA: TGCGCCAGCAGCTTGGAGGGCAGAACGAACACTGAAGCTTTCTTT. Its protein is CASSLEGRTNTEAFF.

J is TRBJ2-7 and V is TRBV7-9; 8 bases map to TRBD1. This CDR3 contains 15 residues. The germline CDR1 and CDR2 sequences are SEHNR and FQNEAQ (reference sequence). With V trimmed by 5 bases and J by 6 bases, 12 bases remained unmatched. CDR3 bases: TGTGCCAGCAGCCCCCGGACAGGGCTTCTAGTCGAGCAGTACTTC. It translates to CASSPRTGLLVEQYF.

The J gene is TRBJ2-3, the V gene TRBV4-2; 9 nucleotides agree with TRBD2. The CDR3 covers 15 residues. From germline, CDR1 is LGHNA and CDR2 YNFKEQ. V lost 2 bases, J lost 3 bases, and 3 bases stayed unmatched. As DNA, the CDR3 is TGTGCCAGCAGCCAATCTAGCGGGGATACAGATACGCAGTATTTT. Translating it yields CASSQSSGDTDTQYF.

This clone was counted between two and nine times. The chain joins TRBV18 to TRBJ1-1, with 8 bases aligning to TRBD1. CDR3 length: 14 residues. J gave up 4 bases and V 5 bases, and 6 bases lay outside the gene matches. CDR1 and CDR2 (germline): KGHSH, LQKENI. The CDR3 sequence is CASSFGQGGTEAFF. CDR3 coding DNA: TGTGCCAGCTCATTTGGACAGGGTGGCACTGAAGCTTTCTTT.

The chain is built from TRBV25-1 and TRBJ2-1; the D is unclear. Per the germline V gene, CDR1 is MGHDK and CDR2 is SYGVNS. V was clipped by 4 bases and J by 2 bases, with 0 bases between them. CDR3 size: 11 residues. Written as DNA, the CDR3 is TGTGCCAGCAGTGCCTACAATGAGCAGTTCTTC. Protein product: CASSAYNEQFF.

This sequence joins TRBV5-1 and TRBJ2-7, with 9 bases matching TRBD2. With 0 bases clipped from V and 8 bases from J, the junction kept 12 bases outside the gene matches. Germline V CDR1 and CDR2: SGHRS, YFSETQ. This CDR3 is built from 16 residues. CDR3 in DNA: TGCGCCAGCAGCTTGGAGGCTAGCGGGGTGTTGTCGAAGCAGTACTTC. Translated, it gives CASSLEASGVLSKQYF.

The chain recombines TRBV28 with TRBJ2-7; D possibly corresponds to TRBD2 (6 bases). Trimming removed 4 bases from V and 0 bases from J, with 16 bases in between. The CDR3 length is 16 residues. Germline V gene lookup returns CDR1 MDHEN and CDR2 SYDVKM. The DNA for the CDR3 is TGTGCCAGCAGTTCGAGGAGGGGACTGCCCTCCTACGAGCAGTACTTC. Amino acid sequence: CASSSRRGLPSYEQYF.

This clone was seen a single time. The rearrangement joins TRBV7-9 to TRBJ2-1, with TRBD2 identical over 9 bases. V dropped 5 bases and J dropped 7; count of bases not matched to a gene: 9. This CDR3 contains 15 residues. The germline gives CDR1 SEHNR, CDR2 FQNEAQ (reference sequence). Written as DNA, the CDR3 is TGTGCCAGCAGCCAGCTAGCGGGACGGAGGAATGAGCAGTTCTTC. Protein product: CASSQLAGRRNEQFF.

The V gene is TRBV5-1, the J gene TRBJ2-3; D possibly corresponds to TRBD2 (7 bases). Germline CDR1 is SGHRS and CDR2 is YFSETQ. V was trimmed by 4 bases and J by 3 bases, leaving 15 bases between them. The CDR3 contains 15 residues. The CDR3 loop reads CASSGQRGATDTQYF. CDR3 in DNA: TGCGCCAGCAGCGGGCAACGGGGGGCGACAGATACGCAGTATTTT.

V and J are TRBV4-1 and TRBJ2-2, with TRBD1 identical over 9 bases. This CDR3 is built from 16 residues. Germline V gene sequence: CDR1 MGHRA, CDR2 YSYEKL. V was clipped by 4 bases and J by 3 bases; unmatched bases: 6. In DNA form, the CDR3 reads TGCGCCAGCAGCCGCACCGGGACAGGGTACACCGGGGAGCTGTTTTTT. Encoded protein: CASSRTGTGYTGELFF.

The chain recombines TRBV19 with TRBJ1-2, with 8 bases lining up with TRBD1. CDR1 and CDR2 from the germline V gene are LNHDA and SQIVND (reference sequence). CDR3 length equals 15 residues. V was pared by 6 bases and J by 6 bases, with 12 bases of the junction left unmatched. CDR3 sequence reads: CASRWTGRRSDGYTF. The DNA for the CDR3 is TGTGCCAGTAGGTGGACAGGGAGACGGTCTGATGGCTACACCTTC.